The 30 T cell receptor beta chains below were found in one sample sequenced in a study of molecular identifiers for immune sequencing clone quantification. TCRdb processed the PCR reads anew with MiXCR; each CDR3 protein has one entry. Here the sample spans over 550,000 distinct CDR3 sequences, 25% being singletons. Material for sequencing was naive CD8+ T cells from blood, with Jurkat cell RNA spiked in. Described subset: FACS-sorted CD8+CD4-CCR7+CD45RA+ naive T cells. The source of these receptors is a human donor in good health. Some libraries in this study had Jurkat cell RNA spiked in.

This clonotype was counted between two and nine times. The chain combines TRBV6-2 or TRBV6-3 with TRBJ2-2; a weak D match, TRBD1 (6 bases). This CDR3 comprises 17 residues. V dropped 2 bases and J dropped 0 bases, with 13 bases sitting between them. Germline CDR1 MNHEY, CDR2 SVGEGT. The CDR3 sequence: CASSYNLKGANTGELFF. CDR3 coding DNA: TGTGCCAGCAGTTACAACTTGAAGGGGGCGAACACCGGGGAGCTGTTTTTT.

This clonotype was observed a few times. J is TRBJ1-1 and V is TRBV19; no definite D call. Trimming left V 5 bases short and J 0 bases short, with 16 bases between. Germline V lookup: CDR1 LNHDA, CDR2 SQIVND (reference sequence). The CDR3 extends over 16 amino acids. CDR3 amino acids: CASSLTFVQVNTEAFF. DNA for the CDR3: TGTGCCAGTAGTCTGACCTTCGTGCAGGTGAACACTGAAGCTTTCTTT.

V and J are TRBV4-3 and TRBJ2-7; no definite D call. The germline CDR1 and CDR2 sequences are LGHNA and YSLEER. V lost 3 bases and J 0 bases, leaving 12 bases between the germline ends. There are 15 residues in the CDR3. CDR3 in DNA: TGCGCCAGCAGCCAGACCTATGAACCCTCCTACGAGCAGTACTTC. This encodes CASSQTYEPSYEQYF.

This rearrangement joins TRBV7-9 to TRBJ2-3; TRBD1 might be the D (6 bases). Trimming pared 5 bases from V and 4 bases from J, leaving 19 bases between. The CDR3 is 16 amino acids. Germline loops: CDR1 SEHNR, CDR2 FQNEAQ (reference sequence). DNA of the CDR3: TGTGCCAGCAGCCCGAAGGGGGTCTTTTCGGCAGATACGCAGTATTTT. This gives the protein CASSPKGVFSADTQYF. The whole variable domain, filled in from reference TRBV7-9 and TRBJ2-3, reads DTGVSQNPRHKITKRGQNVTFRCDPISEHNRLYWYRQTLGQGPEFLTYFQNEAQLEKSRLLSDRFSAERPKGSFSTLEIQRTEQGDSAMYLCASSPKGVFSADTQYFGPGTRLTVL.

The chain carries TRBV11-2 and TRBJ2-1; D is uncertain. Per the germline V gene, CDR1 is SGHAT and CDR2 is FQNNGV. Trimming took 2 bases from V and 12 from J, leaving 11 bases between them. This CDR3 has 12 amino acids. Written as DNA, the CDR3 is TGTGCCAGCAGCTTAATAAGCGATGGGCAGTTCTTC. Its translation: CASSLISDGQFF.

CDR3 loop: CASSQPPAGGTDTQYF. As DNA, the CDR3 is TGCGCCAGCAGCCAACCACCCGCGGGGGGCACAGATACGCAGTATTTT. The chain has TRBV4-3 and TRBJ2-3; 7 bases match TRBD2. Per the germline V gene, CDR1 is LGHNA and CDR2 is YSLEER. The ends lost 2 bases at V and 1 base at J; junction bases unmatched: 6. The CDR3 has 16 residues.

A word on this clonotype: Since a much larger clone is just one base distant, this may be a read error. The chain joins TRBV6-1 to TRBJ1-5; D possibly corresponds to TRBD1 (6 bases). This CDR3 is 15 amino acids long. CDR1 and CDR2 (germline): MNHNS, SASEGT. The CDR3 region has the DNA TGTGCCAGCAGTGAATTACAGGGTCCCAATCCGCCCCAGCATTTT. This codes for CASSELQGPNPPQHF.

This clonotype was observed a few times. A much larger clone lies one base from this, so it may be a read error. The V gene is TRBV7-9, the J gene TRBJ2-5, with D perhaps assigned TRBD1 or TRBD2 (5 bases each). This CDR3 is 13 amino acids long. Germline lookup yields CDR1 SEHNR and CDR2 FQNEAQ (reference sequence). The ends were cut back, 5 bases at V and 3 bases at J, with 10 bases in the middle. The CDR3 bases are TGTGCCAGCAGCCCGGGACCAGAAGAGACCCAGTACTTC. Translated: CASSPGPEETQYF.

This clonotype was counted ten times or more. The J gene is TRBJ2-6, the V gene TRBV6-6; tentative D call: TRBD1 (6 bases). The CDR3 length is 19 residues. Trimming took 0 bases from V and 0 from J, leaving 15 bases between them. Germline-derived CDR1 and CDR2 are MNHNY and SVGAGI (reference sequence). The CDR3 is CASSYSPAGDHSGANVLTF. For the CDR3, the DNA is TGTGCCAGCAGTTACTCTCCGGCAGGGGATCACTCTGGGGCCAACGTCCTGACTTTC.

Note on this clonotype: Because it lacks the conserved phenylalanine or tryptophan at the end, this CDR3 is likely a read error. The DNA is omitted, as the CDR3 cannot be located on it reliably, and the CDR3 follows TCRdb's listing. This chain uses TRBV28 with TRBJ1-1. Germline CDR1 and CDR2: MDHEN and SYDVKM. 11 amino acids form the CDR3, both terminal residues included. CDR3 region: CASSQVTEALL.

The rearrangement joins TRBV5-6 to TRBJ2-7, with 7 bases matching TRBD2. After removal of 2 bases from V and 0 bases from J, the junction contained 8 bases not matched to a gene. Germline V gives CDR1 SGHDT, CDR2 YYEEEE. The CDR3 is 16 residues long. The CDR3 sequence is CASSFRGLGDSYEQYF. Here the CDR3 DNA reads TGTGCCAGCAGCTTTCGTGGACTAGGGGACTCCTACGAGCAGTACTTC.

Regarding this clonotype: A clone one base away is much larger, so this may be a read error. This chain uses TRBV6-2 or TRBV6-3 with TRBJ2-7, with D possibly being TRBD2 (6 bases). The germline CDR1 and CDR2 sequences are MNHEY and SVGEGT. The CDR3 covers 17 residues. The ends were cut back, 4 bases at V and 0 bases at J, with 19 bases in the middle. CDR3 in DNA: TGTGCCAGCAGTTGCGTCGGTAATAGCGGACTCTCCTACGAGCAGTACTTC. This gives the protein CASSCVGNSGLSYEQYF.

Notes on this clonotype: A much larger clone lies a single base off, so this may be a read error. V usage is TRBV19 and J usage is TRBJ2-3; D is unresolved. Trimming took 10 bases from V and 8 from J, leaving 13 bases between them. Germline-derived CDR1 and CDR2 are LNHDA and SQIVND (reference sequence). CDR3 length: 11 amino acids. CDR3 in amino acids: CATADPGTQYF. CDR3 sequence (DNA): TGTGCCACTGCCGACCCGGGTACGCAGTATTTT. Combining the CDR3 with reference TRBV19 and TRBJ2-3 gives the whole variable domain DGGITQSPKYLFRKEGQNVTLSCEQNLNHDAMYWYRQDPGQGLRLIYYSQIVNDFQKGDIAEGYSVSREKKESFPLTVTSAQKNPTAFYLCATADPGTQYFGPGTRLTVL.

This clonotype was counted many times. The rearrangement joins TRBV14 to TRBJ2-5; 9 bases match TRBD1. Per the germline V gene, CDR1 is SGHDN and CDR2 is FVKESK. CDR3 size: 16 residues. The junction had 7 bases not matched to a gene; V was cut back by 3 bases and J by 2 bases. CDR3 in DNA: TGTGCCAGCAGCCAGGACGGGACAGGGCTTCAAGAGACCCAGTACTTC. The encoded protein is CASSQDGTGLQETQYF.

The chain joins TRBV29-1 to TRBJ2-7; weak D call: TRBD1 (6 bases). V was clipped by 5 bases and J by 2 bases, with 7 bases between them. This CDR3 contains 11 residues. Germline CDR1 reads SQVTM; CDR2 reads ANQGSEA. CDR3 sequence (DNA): TGCAGCGTTCGACAGGCCTACGAGCAGTACTTC. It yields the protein CSVRQAYEQYF.

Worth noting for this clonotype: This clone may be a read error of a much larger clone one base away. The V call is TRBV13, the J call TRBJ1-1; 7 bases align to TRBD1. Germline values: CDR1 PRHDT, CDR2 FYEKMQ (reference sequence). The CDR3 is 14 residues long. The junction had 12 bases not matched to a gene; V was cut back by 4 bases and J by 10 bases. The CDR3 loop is CASSSRGGVAVAFF. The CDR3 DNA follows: TGTGCCAGCAGCTCCAGGGGGGGCGTTGCTGTAGCTTTCTTT. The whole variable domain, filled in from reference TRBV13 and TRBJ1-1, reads AAGVIQSPRHLIKEKRETATLKCYPIPRHDTVYWYQQGPGQDPQFLISFYEKMQSDKGSIPDRFSAQQFSDYHSELNMSSLELGDSALYFCASSSRGGVAVAFFGQGTRLTVV.

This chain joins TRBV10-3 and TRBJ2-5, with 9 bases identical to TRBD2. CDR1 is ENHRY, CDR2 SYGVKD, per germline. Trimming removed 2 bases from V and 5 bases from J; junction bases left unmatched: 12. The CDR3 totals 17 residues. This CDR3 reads CAISEPGVAGVEETQYF. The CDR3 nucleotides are TGTGCCATCAGTGAGCCTGGGGTAGCGGGAGTGGAGGAGACCCAGTACTTC.

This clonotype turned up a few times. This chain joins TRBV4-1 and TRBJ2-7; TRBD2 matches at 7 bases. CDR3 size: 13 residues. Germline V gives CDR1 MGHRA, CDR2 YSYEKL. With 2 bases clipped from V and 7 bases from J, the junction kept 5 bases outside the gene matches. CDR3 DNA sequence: TGCGCCAGCAGCCAAACGACTAGCAATGAGCAGTACTTC. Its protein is CASSQTTSNEQYF.

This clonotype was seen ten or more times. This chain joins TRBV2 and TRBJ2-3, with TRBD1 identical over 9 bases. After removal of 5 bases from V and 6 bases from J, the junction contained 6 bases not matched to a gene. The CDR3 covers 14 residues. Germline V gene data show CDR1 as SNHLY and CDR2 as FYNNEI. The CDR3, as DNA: TGTGCCAGCAGTCCCGGGACAGGGATCGATACGCAGTATTTT. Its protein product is CASSPGTGIDTQYF.

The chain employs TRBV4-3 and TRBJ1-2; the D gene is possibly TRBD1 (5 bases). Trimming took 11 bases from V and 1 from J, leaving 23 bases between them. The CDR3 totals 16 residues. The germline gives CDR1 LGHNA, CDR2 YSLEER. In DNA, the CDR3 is TGCGCCCGCCGCCAAGATCGGGGCGGAAGTAACTATGGCTACACCTTC. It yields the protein CARRQDRGGSNYGYTF.

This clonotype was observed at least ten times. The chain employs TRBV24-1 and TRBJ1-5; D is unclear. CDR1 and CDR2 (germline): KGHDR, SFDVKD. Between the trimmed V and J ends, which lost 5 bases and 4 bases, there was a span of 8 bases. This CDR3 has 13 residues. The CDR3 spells CATSGHGNQPQHF. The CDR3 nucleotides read TGTGCCACCAGTGGACACGGAAATCAGCCCCAGCATTTT.

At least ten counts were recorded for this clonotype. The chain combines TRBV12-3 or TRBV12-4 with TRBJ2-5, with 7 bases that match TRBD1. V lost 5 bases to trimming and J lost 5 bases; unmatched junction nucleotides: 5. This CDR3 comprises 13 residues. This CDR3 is CASSPTGVETQYF. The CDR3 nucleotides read TGTGCCAGCAGTCCTACAGGGGTTGAGACCCAGTACTTC.

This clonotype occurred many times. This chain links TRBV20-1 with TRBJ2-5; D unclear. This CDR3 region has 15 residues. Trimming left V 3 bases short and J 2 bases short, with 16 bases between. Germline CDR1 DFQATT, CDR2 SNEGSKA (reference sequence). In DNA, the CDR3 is TGCAGTGCTAGCAGATCTGTAGGTCTACAAGAGACCCAGTACTTC. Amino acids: CSASRSVGLQETQYF.

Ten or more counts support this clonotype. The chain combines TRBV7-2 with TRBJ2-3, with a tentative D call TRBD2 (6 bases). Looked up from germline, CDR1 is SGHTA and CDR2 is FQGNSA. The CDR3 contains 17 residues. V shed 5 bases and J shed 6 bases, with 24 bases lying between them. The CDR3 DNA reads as TGTGCCAGCAGCCATATCGGGAGCGGACTTGGAGGGGATACGCAGTATTTT. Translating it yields CASSHIGSGLGGDTQYF.

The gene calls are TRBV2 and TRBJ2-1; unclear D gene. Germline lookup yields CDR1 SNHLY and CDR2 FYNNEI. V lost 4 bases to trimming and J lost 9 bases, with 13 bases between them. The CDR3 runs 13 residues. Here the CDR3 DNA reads TGTGCCAGCAGTGGCAGGACCCCACTTGAGCAGTTCTTC. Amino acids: CASSGRTPLEQFF.

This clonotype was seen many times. The CDR3 is CASSITHGHHEQYF. In nucleotides, the CDR3 is TGTGCCAGTAGTATAACCCATGGCCACCACGAGCAGTACTTC. The chain employs TRBV19 and TRBJ2-7, with D unresolved. CDR3 length equals 14 residues. Germline CDR1 and CDR2: LNHDA and SQIVND (reference sequence). Trimming pared 2 bases from V and 5 bases from J, leaving 13 bases between.

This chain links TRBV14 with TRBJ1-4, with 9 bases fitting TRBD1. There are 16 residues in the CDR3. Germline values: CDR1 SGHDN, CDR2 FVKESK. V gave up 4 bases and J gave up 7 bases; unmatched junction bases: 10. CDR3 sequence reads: CASSPALGQGTEKLFF. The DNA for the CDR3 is TGTGCCAGCAGCCCCGCTCTGGGACAGGGTACTGAAAAACTGTTTTTT.

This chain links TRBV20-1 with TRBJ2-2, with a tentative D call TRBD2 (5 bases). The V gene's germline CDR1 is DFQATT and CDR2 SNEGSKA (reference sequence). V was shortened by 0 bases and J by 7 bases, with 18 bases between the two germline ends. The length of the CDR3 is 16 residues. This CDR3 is CSARDNQRMMDGELFF. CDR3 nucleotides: TGCAGTGCTAGAGATAATCAGCGGATGATGGACGGGGAGCTGTTTTTT.

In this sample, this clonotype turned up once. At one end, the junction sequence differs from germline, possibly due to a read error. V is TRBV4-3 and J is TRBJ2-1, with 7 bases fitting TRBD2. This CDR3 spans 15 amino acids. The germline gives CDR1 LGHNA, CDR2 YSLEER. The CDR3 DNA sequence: TGCGCCAGCAGCCAAGAGCTAGCGGAATACAATGAGCAGCTCTTC. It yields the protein CASSQELAEYNEQLF.

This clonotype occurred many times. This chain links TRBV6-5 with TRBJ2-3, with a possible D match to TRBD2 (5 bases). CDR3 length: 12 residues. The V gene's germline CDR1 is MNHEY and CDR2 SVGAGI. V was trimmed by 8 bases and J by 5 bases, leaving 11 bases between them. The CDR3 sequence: CASSARGDTQYF. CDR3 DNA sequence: TGTGCCAGCTCTGCACGGGGAGATACGCAGTATTTT.